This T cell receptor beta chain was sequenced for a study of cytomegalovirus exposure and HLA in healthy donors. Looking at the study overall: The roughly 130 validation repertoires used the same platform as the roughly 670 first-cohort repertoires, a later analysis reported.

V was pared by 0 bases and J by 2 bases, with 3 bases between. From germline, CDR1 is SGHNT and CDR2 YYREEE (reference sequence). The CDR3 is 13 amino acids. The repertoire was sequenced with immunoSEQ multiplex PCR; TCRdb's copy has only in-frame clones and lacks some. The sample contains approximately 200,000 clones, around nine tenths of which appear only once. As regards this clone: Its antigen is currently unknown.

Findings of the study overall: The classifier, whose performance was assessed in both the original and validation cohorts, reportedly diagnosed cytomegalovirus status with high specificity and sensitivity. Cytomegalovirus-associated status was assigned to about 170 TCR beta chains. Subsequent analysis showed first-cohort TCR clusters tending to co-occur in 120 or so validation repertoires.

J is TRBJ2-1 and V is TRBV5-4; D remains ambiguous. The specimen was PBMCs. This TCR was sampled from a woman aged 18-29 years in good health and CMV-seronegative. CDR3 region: CASSLVTYNEQFF. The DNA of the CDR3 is TGTGCCAGCAGCTTGGTAACCTACAATGAGCAGTTCTTC.